Shown below are 7 T cell receptor beta chains from a single sample sequenced in a study of blood T cell repertoires in COVID-19. The repertoire was sequenced with immunoSEQ multiplex PCR; TCRdb's copy has only in-frame clones and lacks some. Of under 150,000 clones listed, approximately 84% are singletons. Sequenced input: peripheral blood. The source is a woman in her forties with acute or convalescent COVID-19.

The chain couples TRBV5-1 to TRBJ1-6, with D hard to call. Germline assignment: CDR1 SGHRS and CDR2 YFSETQ. This CDR3 is 12 amino acids long. Trimming cost V 0 bases and J 14 bases, with 9 bases left between them. The CDR3 sequence is CASSLGGATLHF. The CDR3 region has the DNA TGCGCCAGCAGCTTGGGTGGAGCCACCCTCCACTTT.

The J gene is TRBJ1-1, the V gene TRBV3-1 (or the pseudogene TRBV3-2), with 7 bases lining up with TRBD1. The junction had 2 bases not matched to a gene; V was cut back by 8 bases and J by 5 bases. Germline-derived CDR1 and CDR2 are LGHDT and YNNKEL (reference sequence). This CDR3 has 11 amino acids. Here the CDR3 reads CASGRGTEAFF. As DNA, the CDR3 is TGTGCCAGCGGCAGGGGGACTGAAGCTTTCTTT.

The chain carries TRBV11-2 and TRBJ2-7, with 14 bases fitting TRBD2. Trimming cost V 5 bases and J 2 bases; bases outside gene matches: 5. Germline V lookup: CDR1 SGHAT, CDR2 FQNNGV. The CDR3 loop spans 16 amino acids. CDR3 DNA: TGTGCCAGCAGCCGTCCGGGACTAGCGGGGGCCTACGAGCAGTACTTC. Amino acid sequence: CASSRPGLAGAYEQYF.

J is TRBJ1-6 and V is TRBV7-9; 7 bases fit TRBD1. The junction had 10 bases not matched to a gene; V was cut back by 5 bases and J by 9 bases. The CDR3 runs to 15 residues. Germline loops: CDR1 SEHNR, CDR2 FQNEAQ (reference sequence). CDR3 sequence: CASSPTGTVISPLHF. DNA of the CDR3: TGTGCCAGCAGCCCGACCGGGACAGTGATTTCACCCCTCCACTTT.

CDR3 in amino acids: CASSETYRGFSSGNTIYF. The CDR3 DNA sequence: TGTGCCAGCAGTGAAACGTACAGGGGCTTCAGCTCTGGAAACACCATATATTTT. The chain couples TRBV6-1 to TRBJ1-3; 7 nucleotides line up with TRBD1. V shed 2 bases and J 0 bases; nucleotides not matched to a gene: 10. From germline, CDR1 is MNHNS and CDR2 SASEGT. The CDR3 contains 18 residues.

This clone was recorded once. The V and J genes are TRBV5-1 and TRBJ1-2; D possibly corresponds to TRBD1 (6 bases). This CDR3 has 14 residues. The V end was cut by 4 bases, the J end by 4 bases, with 14 bases between. Looked up from germline, CDR1 is SGHRS and CDR2 is YFSETQ. The CDR3 DNA sequence: TGCGCCAGCAGCCCCACAGGGTCCCGCTATGGCTACACCTTC. Protein product: CASSPTGSRYGYTF.

The CDR3 loop reads CASRPGLAGDRTQYF. CDR3 nucleotide sequence: TGTGCCAGCAGACCGGGACTAGCGGGGGATCGTACGCAGTATTTT. The J gene is TRBJ2-3, the V gene TRBV28; TRBD2 agrees at 14 bases. V gave up 6 bases and J gave up 8 bases; unmatched junction bases: 7. CDR1 and CDR2 from the germline V gene are MDHEN and SYDVKM. This CDR3 is built from 15 residues.